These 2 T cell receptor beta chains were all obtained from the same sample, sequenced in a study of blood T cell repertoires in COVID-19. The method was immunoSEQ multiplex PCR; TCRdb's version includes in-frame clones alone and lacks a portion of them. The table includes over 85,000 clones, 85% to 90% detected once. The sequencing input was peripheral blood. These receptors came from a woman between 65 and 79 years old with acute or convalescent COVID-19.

The CDR3 bases are TGCGCCAGCAGGCAGGGCGATTCACCCCTCCACTTT. Translating it yields CASRQGDSPLHF. V gene TRBV10-2 combines with J gene TRBJ1-6; possible D gene TRBD1, 5 bases. Trimming took 6 bases from V and 8 from J, leaving 8 bases between them. This CDR3 comprises 12 residues. Germline values: CDR1 WSHSY, CDR2 SAAADI.

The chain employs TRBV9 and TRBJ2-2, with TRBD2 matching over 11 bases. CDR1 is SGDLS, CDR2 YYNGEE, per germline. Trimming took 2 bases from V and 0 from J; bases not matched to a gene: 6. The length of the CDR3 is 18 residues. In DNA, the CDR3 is TGTGCCAGCAGCGTGACTAGCGGGACACCCCCGAACACCGGGGAGCTGTTTTTT. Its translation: CASSVTSGTPPNTGELFF.